This entry lists 27 T cell receptor beta chains sequenced from one sample in a study of blood T cell repertoires in COVID-19. TCRdb's table, derived via immunoSEQ multiplex PCR, lists solely in-frame clones and lacks some. This sample yields about 230,000 clones, of which roughly 88% are seen a single time; approximately 2.3% belongs to the top ten. Sequenced material: peripheral blood. The receptors were sampled from a man aged 35 to 55 who had recovered from COVID-19.

CDR3: CSVDPYNEQFF. The CDR3 bases are TGCAGCGTTGACCCTTACAATGAGCAGTTCTTC. This chain connects TRBV29-1 to TRBJ2-1; the D is unclear. Per the germline V gene, CDR1 is SQVTM and CDR2 is ANQGSEA. This CDR3 region has 11 residues. Deletions cut 3 bases from V and 4 bases from J, with 4 bases between.

The chain combines TRBV2 with TRBJ1-4, with 10 bases that match TRBD1. In germline, CDR1 is SNHLY, CDR2 FYNNEI. J gave up 7 bases and V 6 bases, and 2 bases lay outside the gene matches. This CDR3 comprises 13 residues. CDR3 sequence (DNA): TGTGCCAGCAGGACAGGGGGCCTTGAAAAACTGTTTTTT. This gives the protein CASRTGGLEKLFF.

This clone was seen once. The chain links TRBV2 to TRBJ2-3; D ambiguous. V was trimmed by 5 bases and J by 3 bases, leaving 9 bases between them. Germline V gene sequence: CDR1 SNHLY, CDR2 FYNNEI. This CDR3 has 13 amino acids. DNA for the CDR3: TGTGCCAGCAGTCCCCGAGCGACAGATACGCAGTATTTT. It encodes CASSPRATDTQYF.

This chain joins TRBV29-1 and TRBJ1-2, with no clear D. Germline CDR1 reads SQVTM; CDR2 reads ANQGSEA. V shed 3 bases and J shed 2 bases, with 16 bases lying between them. This CDR3 has 15 amino acids. This CDR3 is CSVDGFDVLNYGYTF. CDR3 DNA: TGCAGCGTTGATGGCTTCGATGTATTGAACTATGGCTACACCTTC.

V is TRBV3-1 (or the pseudogene TRBV3-2) and J is TRBJ2-3; 9 bases are shared with TRBD1. The CDR3 totals 15 residues. V gave up 6 bases and J gave up 6 bases; unmatched junction bases: 10. Germline assignment: CDR1 LGHDT and CDR2 YNNKEL (reference sequence). The CDR3 bases are TGTGCCAGCAGTTTCCCGGGACAGGGAGGGGATACGCAGTATTTT. This gives the protein CASSFPGQGGDTQYF.

The J gene is TRBJ2-3, the V gene TRBV7-2; 7 nucleotides match TRBD2. The CDR3 is 14 residues long. Germline values: CDR1 SGHTA, CDR2 FQGNSA. Germline trimming cut 2 bases from V and 5 bases from J; bases unmatched to any gene: 4. CDR3 in amino acids: CASSLRGGGDTQYF. The CDR3 DNA follows: TGTGCCAGCAGCTTACGCGGGGGTGGAGATACGCAGTATTTT.

The gene calls are TRBV11-2 and TRBJ1-4; D is perhaps TRBD1 (6 bases). CDR3 length equals 16 residues. Trimming left V 7 bases short and J 4 bases short, with 19 bases between. Looked up from germline, CDR1 is SGHAT and CDR2 is FQNNGV. CDR3 sequence (DNA): TGTGCCAGCAACTACAGGGTTGCCGGGCGTAATGAAAAACTGTTTTTT. It translates to CASNYRVAGRNEKLFF.

Regarding this clone: The same CDR3 can be traced to other DNA sequences in this sample. The chain is built from TRBV3-1 (or the pseudogene TRBV3-2) and TRBJ2-7; 10 bases line up with TRBD2. The CDR3 spans 15 residues. With 1 base clipped from V and 0 bases from J, the junction kept 0 bases outside the gene matches. The germline V gene has CDR1 LGHDT and CDR2 YNNKEL (reference sequence). In DNA, the CDR3 is TGTGCCAGCAGCCAAGTAGCGGGGGGCTCCTACGAGCAGTACTTC. Translated: CASSQVAGGSYEQYF.

V and J are TRBV11-3 and TRBJ2-1; a weak D match, TRBD1 (5 bases). The V end lost 1 base, the J end lost 2 bases, and 15 bases lay between the germline ends. Germline values: CDR1 SGHNT, CDR2 YENEEA. The CDR3 runs to 17 residues. This CDR3 reads CASSLALGRATYNEQFF. CDR3 nucleotide sequence: TGTGCCAGCAGCTTAGCGCTTGGCAGGGCCACCTACAATGAGCAGTTCTTC. Looking up the rest from reference TRBV11-3 and TRBJ2-1 gives the full variable domain: EAGVVQSPRYKIIEKKQPVAFWCNPISGHNTLYWYLQNLGQGPELLIRYENEEAVDDSQLPKDRFSAERLKGVDSTLKIQPAELGDSAVYLCASSLALGRATYNEQFFGPGTRLTVL.

This chain joins TRBV2 and TRBJ1-6; 11 bases agree with TRBD1. This CDR3 contains 15 residues. Germline CDR1 reads SNHLY; CDR2 reads FYNNEI. The V segment lost 6 bases and the J segment 8 bases; nucleotides outside the gene matches: 6. The CDR3 sequence: CASRGQGASYSPLHF. CDR3 nucleotides: TGTGCCAGCAGAGGACAGGGGGCTTCGTATTCACCCCTCCACTTT.

The chain employs TRBV18 and TRBJ1-4, with a possible D match to TRBD1 (6 bases). Germline V gives CDR1 KGHSH, CDR2 LQKENI. V was pared by 5 bases and J by 4 bases, with 8 bases between. This CDR3 spans 13 amino acids. The CDR3 loop reads CASSARGNEKLFF. DNA of the CDR3: TGTGCCAGCTCAGCCAGGGGTAATGAAAAACTGTTTTTT.

This sequence joins TRBV21-1 and TRBJ2-7; the table's D call TRBD1 went unverified against the DNA. TRBV21-1 is tagged as a pseudogene. The CDR3 consists of 18 residues. Here the CDR3 DNA reads TGTGCCAGCAGCAATTGGGGACCGGGACAGGGGGCGTTTTACGAGCAGTACTTC. This encodes CASSNWGPGQGAFYEQYF.

The V call is TRBV5-4, the J call TRBJ1-2, with TRBD1 matching over 10 bases. CDR1 and CDR2 from the germline V gene are SGHNT and YYREEE (reference sequence). The CDR3 covers 17 residues. Trimming removed 0 bases from V and 5 bases from J; junction bases left unmatched: 10. CDR3 loop: CASSLGGTGQGLYGYTF. DNA of the CDR3: TGTGCCAGCAGCTTGGGGGGCACGGGACAGGGGCTTTATGGCTACACCTTC.

This sequence joins TRBV7-2 and TRBJ1-4, with TRBD1 as a possible D gene (6 bases). Germline CDR1 SGHTA, CDR2 FQGNSA. The CDR3 has 15 residues. The germline V and J ends were trimmed by 5 bases and 11 bases, with 21 bases remaining between them. CDR3: CASSGGGGGARKLFF. In DNA form, the CDR3 reads TGTGCCAGCAGCGGAGGGGGGGGCGGGGCGCGGAAACTGTTTTTT.

This sequence joins TRBV2 and TRBJ2-1; the match to TRBD2 covers 10 bases. V was clipped by 0 bases and J by 3 bases; unmatched bases: 2. CDR1 and CDR2 (germline): SNHLY, FYNNEI. This CDR3 spans 16 amino acids. CDR3 region: CASSEAPSGGYNEQFF. As DNA, the CDR3 is TGTGCCAGCAGTGAAGCGCCTAGCGGGGGCTACAATGAGCAGTTCTTC.

This chain connects TRBV29-1 to TRBJ1-1; the match to TRBD1 covers 10 bases. Unmatched junction bases numbered 9, after V lost 7 bases and J lost 4 bases. The CDR3 is 14 amino acids. Germline V lookup: CDR1 SQVTM, CDR2 ANQGSEA. CDR3 sequence reads: CSAAPRTGGTEAFF. Written as DNA, the CDR3 is TGCAGCGCCGCCCCCCGGACAGGGGGCACTGAAGCTTTCTTT. Combining the CDR3 with reference TRBV29-1 and TRBJ1-1 gives the whole variable domain SAVISQKPSRDICQRGTSLTIQCQVDSQVTMMFWYRQQPGQSLTLIATANQGSEATYESGFVIDKFPISRPNLTFSTLTVSNMSPEDSSIYLCSAAPRTGGTEAFFGQGTRLTVV.

V usage is TRBV10-2 and J usage is TRBJ2-1; D is perhaps TRBD1 (5 bases). The CDR3 runs 18 residues. The V and J ends lost 3 bases and 4 bases respectively, with 22 bases between them. CDR1 and CDR2 (germline): WSHSY, SAAADI. DNA of the CDR3: TGCGCCAGCAGTGAAAGGGGCGACGCAGCCAAAATATACAATGAGCAGTTCTTC. Translated: CASSERGDAAKIYNEQFF.

J is TRBJ1-2 and V is TRBV27; TRBD1 matches 9 bases. The CDR3 spans 15 residues. The junction had 8 bases not matched to a gene; V was cut back by 5 bases and J by 4 bases. Per germline, CDR1 MNHEY and CDR2 SMNVEV (reference sequence). CDR3 bases: TGTGCCAGCAGTACCTTGGGACAGGGCCCCTATGGCTACACCTTC. Protein sequence: CASSTLGQGPYGYTF.

The chain uses TRBV27 and TRBJ1-2, with D possibly TRBD1 on 6 matching bases. Germline values: CDR1 MNHEY, CDR2 SMNVEV (reference sequence). The V end was cut by 6 bases, the J end by 0 bases, with 11 bases between. The CDR3 contains 14 residues. CDR3 loop: CASRKDRTNYGYTF. DNA for the CDR3: TGTGCCAGCAGAAAGGACAGAACTAACTATGGCTACACCTTC.

The chain is built from TRBV30 and TRBJ2-3; D perhaps matches TRBD2 (6 bases). V was pared by 2 bases and J by 8 bases, with 17 bases between. The germline CDR1 and CDR2 sequences are GTSNPN and SVGIG (reference sequence). This CDR3 region has 14 residues. This CDR3 reads CAWSTNLAVGTQYF. For the CDR3, the DNA is TGTGCCTGGAGTACCAACTTAGCGGTGGGTACGCAGTATTTT.

The rearrangement joins TRBV6-5 to TRBJ1-2; 7 bases line up with TRBD1. CDR3 length: 13 residues. Per the germline V gene, CDR1 is MNHEY and CDR2 is SVGAGI. J lost 3 bases, V lost 6 bases, and 4 bases had no gene match. The CDR3 bases are TGTGCCAGCAGCCCCGACAGGGACTATGGCTACACCTTC. Amino acid sequence: CASSPDRDYGYTF.

V gene TRBV11-2 combines with J gene TRBJ1-1; 8 nucleotides match TRBD1. Germline lookup yields CDR1 SGHAT and CDR2 FQNNGV. Trimming took 6 bases from V and 0 from J; bases not matched to a gene: 0. This CDR3 is 13 amino acids long. CDR3 residues: CASRGQVNTEAFF. CDR3 DNA sequence: TGTGCCAGCAGGGGACAGGTGAACACTGAAGCTTTCTTT. Full variable domain (rest looked up from reference TRBV11-2 and TRBJ1-1): EAGVAQSPRYKIIEKRQSVAFWCNPISGHATLYWYQQILGQGPKLLIQFQNNGVVDDSQLPKDRFSAERLKGVDSTLKIQPAKLEDSAVYLCASRGQVNTEAFFGQGTRLTVV.

This chain joins TRBV7-2 and TRBJ2-4; no reliable D call. Germline CDR1 and CDR2: SGHTA and FQGNSA. The CDR3 runs 18 residues. The V end lost 4 bases, the J end lost 0 bases, and 19 bases lay between the germline ends. The CDR3 bases are TGTGCCAGCAGCTCACGTATGGCCAGCGCCCTAGCCAAAAACATTCAGTACTTC. Protein sequence: CASSSRMASALAKNIQYF.

The genes are TRBV18 and TRBJ2-7; D perhaps matches TRBD1 (5 bases). Germline V lookup: CDR1 KGHSH, CDR2 LQKENI. Trimming took 6 bases from V and 2 from J, leaving 14 bases between them. CDR3 size: 14 residues. CDR3 DNA sequence: TGTGCCAGCTCCACGGGCAGGGAAGCCTACGAGCAGTACTTC. Residues: CASSTGREAYEQYF. Full variable domain (missing parts from reference TRBV18 and TRBJ2-7): NAGVMQNPRHLVRRRGQEARLRCSPMKGHSHVYWYRQLPEEGLKFMVYLQKENIIDESGMPKERFSAEFPKEGPSILRIQQVVRGDSAAYFCASSTGREAYEQYFGPGTRLTVT.

This CDR3 is CASSIVGRTNYGYTF. In nucleotides, the CDR3 is TGTGCCAGTAGTATAGTTGGCAGAACTAACTATGGCTACACCTTC. The chain joins TRBV19 to TRBJ1-2; D is ambiguous. The CDR3 is 15 residues long. V lost 1 base and J lost 0, with 9 bases in between. Germline V lookup: CDR1 LNHDA, CDR2 SQIVND (reference sequence).

J is TRBJ2-7 and V is TRBV7-2; 9 bases agree with TRBD2. CDR1 is SGHTA, CDR2 FQGNSA, per germline. The CDR3 has 15 amino acids. Losses at the gene ends were 2 bases for V and 2 bases for J; bases not matched to a gene: 4. The CDR3 loop reads CASSLWAGGTYEQYF. CDR3 nucleotide sequence: TGTGCCAGCAGCTTATGGGCGGGAGGGACCTACGAGCAGTACTTC.

V gene TRBV7-9 combines with J gene TRBJ1-2, with TRBD1 as a possible D gene (5 bases). The CDR3 is 16 residues long. Per the germline V gene, CDR1 is SEHNR and CDR2 is FQNEAQ (reference sequence). The V gene lost 1 base and the J gene lost 7 bases, with 19 bases spanning the gap. The CDR3: CASSLEQGWALSGYTF. CDR3 in DNA: TGTGCCAGCAGCTTAGAGCAGGGTTGGGCCTTGAGTGGCTACACCTTC. Combining the CDR3 with reference TRBV7-9 and TRBJ1-2 gives the whole variable domain DTGVSQNPRHKITKRGQNVTFRCDPISEHNRLYWYRQTLGQGPEFLTYFQNEAQLEKSRLLSDRFSAERPKGSFSTLEIQRTEQGDSAMYLCASSLEQGWALSGYTFGSGTRLTVV.